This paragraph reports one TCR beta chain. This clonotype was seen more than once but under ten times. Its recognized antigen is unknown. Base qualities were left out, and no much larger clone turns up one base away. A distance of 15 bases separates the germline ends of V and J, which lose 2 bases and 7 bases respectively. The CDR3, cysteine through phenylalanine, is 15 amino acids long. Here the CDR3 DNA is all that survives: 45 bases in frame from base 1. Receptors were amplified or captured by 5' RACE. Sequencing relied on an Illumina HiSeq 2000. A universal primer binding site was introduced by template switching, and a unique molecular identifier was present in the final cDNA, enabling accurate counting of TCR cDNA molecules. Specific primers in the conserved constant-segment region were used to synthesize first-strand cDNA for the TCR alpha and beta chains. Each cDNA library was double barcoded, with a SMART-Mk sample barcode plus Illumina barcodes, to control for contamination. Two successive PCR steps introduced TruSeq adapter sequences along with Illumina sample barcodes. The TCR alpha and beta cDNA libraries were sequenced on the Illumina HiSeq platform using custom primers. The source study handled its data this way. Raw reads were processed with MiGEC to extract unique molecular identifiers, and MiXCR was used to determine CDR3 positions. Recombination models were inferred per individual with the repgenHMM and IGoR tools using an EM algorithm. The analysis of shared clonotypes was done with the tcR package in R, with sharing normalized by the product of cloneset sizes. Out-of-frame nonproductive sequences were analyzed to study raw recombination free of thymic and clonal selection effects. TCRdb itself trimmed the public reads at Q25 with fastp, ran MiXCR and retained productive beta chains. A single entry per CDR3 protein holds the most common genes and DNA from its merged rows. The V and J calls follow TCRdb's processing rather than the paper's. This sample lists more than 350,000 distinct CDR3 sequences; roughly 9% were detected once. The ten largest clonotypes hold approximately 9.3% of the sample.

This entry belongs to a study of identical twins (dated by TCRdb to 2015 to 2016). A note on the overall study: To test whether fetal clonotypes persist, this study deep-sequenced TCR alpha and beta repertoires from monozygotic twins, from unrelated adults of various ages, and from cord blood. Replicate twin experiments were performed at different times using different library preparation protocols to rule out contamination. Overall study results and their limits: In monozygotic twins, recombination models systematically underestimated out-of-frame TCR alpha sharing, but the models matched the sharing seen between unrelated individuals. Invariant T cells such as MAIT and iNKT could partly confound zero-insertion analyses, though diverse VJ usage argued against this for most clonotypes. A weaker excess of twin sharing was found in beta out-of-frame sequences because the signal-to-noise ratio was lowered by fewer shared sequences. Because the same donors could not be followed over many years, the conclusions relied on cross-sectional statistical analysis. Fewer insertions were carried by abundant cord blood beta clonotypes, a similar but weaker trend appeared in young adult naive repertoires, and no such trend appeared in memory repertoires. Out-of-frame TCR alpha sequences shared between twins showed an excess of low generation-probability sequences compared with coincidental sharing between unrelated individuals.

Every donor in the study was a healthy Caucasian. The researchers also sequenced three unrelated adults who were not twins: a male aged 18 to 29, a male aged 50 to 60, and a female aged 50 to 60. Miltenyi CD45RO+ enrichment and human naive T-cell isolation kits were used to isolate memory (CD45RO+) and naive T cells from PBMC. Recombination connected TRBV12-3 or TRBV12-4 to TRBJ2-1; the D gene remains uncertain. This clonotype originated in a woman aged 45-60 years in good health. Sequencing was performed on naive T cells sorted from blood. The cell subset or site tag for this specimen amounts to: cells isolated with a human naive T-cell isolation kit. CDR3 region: CASSLLASLRNEQFF. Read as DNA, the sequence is TGTGCCAGCAGTTTACTCGCGAGCCTCCGGAATGAGCAGTTCTTC.